Below, 6 T cell receptor beta chains from the same sample are listed, as sequenced in a study of blood T cell repertoires in COVID-19. The method was immunoSEQ multiplex PCR; TCRdb's version includes in-frame clones alone and lacks a portion of them. The sample carries 180,000 or so clones, roughly 86% recorded once. Input material: peripheral blood. The receptors originated from a man aged 18 to 29 with acute or convalescent COVID-19.

The V and J genes are TRBV5-1 and TRBJ2-7; 7 bases line up with TRBD2. This CDR3 contains 14 residues. J gave up 6 bases and V 0 bases, and 6 bases lay outside the gene matches. Looked up from germline, CDR1 is SGHRS and CDR2 is YFSETQ. Here the CDR3 DNA reads TGCGCCAGCAGCTTGGGCAGGACTAGTGGCGAGCAGTACTTC. Amino acids: CASSLGRTSGEQYF.

V is TRBV9 and J is TRBJ1-3; TRBD1 might be the D (6 bases). Germline CDR1 is SGDLS and CDR2 is YYNGEE. Trimming took 2 bases from V and 8 from J, leaving 17 bases between them. This CDR3 has 15 residues. In DNA form, the CDR3 reads TGTGCCAGCAGCGTTCAGGGACAAAAGCTGGACACCATATATTTT. Amino acids: CASSVQGQKLDTIYF.

This chain connects TRBV9 to TRBJ2-6, with D unresolved. The CDR3 is made up of 15 amino acids. CDR1 and CDR2 from the germline V gene are SGDLS and YYNGEE. Trimming took 1 base from V and 0 from J, leaving 5 bases between them. CDR3: CASSVSRSGANVLTF. The CDR3 nucleotides read TGTGCCAGCAGCGTATCGCGCTCTGGGGCCAACGTCCTGACTTTC.

The rearrangement joins TRBV28 to TRBJ1-2; TRBD1 might be the D (6 bases). Trimming left V 4 bases short and J 3 bases short, with 12 bases between. The CDR3 runs 14 residues. Germline CDR1 reads MDHEN; CDR2 reads SYDVKM. DNA for the CDR3: TGTGCCAGCAGTTCCCCCGGACAGCACTATGGCTACACCTTC. Its protein is CASSSPGQHYGYTF.

This chain connects TRBV7-9 to TRBJ1-2; D gene ambiguous. The V gene lost 3 bases and the J gene lost 0 bases, with 11 bases spanning the gap. CDR1 is SEHNR, CDR2 FQNEAQ, per germline (reference sequence). The CDR3 is 15 residues long. DNA for the CDR3: TGTGCCAGCAGCTTGGTCAGCGTGGCTAACTATGGCTACACCTTC. Translated, it gives CASSLVSVANYGYTF.

The rearrangement links TRBV5-1 to TRBJ1-2; D gene ambiguous. The CDR3 spans 14 residues. Germline V gives CDR1 SGHRS, CDR2 YFSETQ. V was pared by 0 bases and J by 4 bases, with 10 bases between. The CDR3 is CASSLVADIYGYTF. The CDR3, as DNA: TGCGCCAGCAGCTTGGTTGCAGACATCTATGGCTACACCTTC.